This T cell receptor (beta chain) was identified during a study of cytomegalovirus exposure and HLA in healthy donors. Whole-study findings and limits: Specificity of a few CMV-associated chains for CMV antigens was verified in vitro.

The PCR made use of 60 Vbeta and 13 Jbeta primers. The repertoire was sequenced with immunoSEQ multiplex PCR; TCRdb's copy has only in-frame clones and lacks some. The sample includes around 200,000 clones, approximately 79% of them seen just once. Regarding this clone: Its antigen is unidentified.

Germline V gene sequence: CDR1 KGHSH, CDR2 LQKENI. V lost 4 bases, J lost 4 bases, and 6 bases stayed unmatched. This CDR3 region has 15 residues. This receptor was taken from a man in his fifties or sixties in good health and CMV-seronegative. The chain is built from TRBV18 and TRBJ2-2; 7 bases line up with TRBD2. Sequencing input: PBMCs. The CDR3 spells CASSRAGVGTGELFF. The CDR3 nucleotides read TGTGCCAGCTCACGGGCGGGAGTCGGCACCGGGGAGCTGTTTTTT. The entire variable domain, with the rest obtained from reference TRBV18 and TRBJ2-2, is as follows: NAGVMQNPRHLVRRRGQEARLRCSPMKGHSHVYWYRQLPEEGLKFMVYLQKENIIDESGMPKERFSAEFPKEGPSILRIQQVVRGDSAAYFCASSRAGVGTGELFFGEGSRLTVL.